This T cell receptor beta chain was obtained from a study of TIL therapy for anti-PD-1-resistant metastatic lung cancer (dated by TCRdb to the early 2020s). General notes on the study: Before any PD-1/PD-L1 blockade was given, tumors were harvested, nivolumab was then administered, and patients who progressed went on to receive lymphodepletion, an infusion of expanded TIL, and IL-2. A median age of around 54 years (range about 35-85) and a median tumor PD-L1 proportion score of 6% to 7% were recorded among enrolled patients. The cohort was composed predominantly of lung adenocarcinoma, with a few EGFR-mutant and two ALK-rearranged tumors included, and half of patients were identified as current or former smokers. Across the cohort, whole-exome sequencing showed a median non-synonymous tumor mutation burden of around 1.4 mutations per megabase. T cell receptor beta sequencing of tumor and peripheral blood served to follow clonotypes across the tumor, the expanded TIL product, and serial blood samples.

Broad study findings and their caveats: Because the cohort was highly selected, with more treatment-naive, never-smoker and oncogene-addicted patients than is typical, generalizability is limited. The study protocol defined all tumor marker inferences as exploratory. The baseline peripheral repertoire was partially replaced by infused TIL clonotypes, which then decayed over months, and no apparent association between persistence and response was found.

About this clone itself: Which antigen it targets is not known. No base qualities exist here, and no much larger clone lies one base off it.

Deletion took 4 bases off V and 4 bases off J, with a span of 20 bases between the germline ends. Measured from the cysteine to the phenylalanine, the CDR3 is 17 residues long. Here the CDR3 DNA is all that survives: 51 bases in frame from base 1. Via the germline V gene (reference sequence), CDR1 is GTSNPN and CDR2 SVGIG. The time point label here, explained by the study, means: pre-treatment sample, taken before nivolumab and TIL therapy. A phase I trial run at two centers enrolled adults with stage 4 NSCLC between late 2017 and January 2020. Samples were obtained from a single-arm, open-label phase I trial in which tumor-infiltrating lymphocyte therapy with nivolumab was evaluated in advanced non-small cell lung cancer. Mononuclear cells from blood collected in EDTA tubes were isolated on a Ficoll gradient and snap-frozen as pellets, and DNA was then extracted using a Qiagen mini-prep kit. TCR beta CDR3 regions were amplified from genomic DNA by bias-controlled multiplex PCR with the immunoSEQ v3 hsTCRB kit. The TCR libraries were sequenced on an Illumina NextSeq 500 to roughly 2 million read pairs for survey level or about 5-6 million read pairs for deep level. The authors' pipeline ran thus. V, D and J genes were assigned, non-productive sequences were removed, and clonality was reported by immunoSEQ Analyzer software. Repertoires of infused TIL and blood were compared using productive Simpson clonality and the Morisita overlap index of productive TRB rearrangements. Absolute clonotype counts in blood were estimated as lymphocyte count times CD3+ fraction times the clone's productive frequency. As stored in TCRdb, this immuneACCESS dataset retains in-frame rearrangements with V and J assigned. A fraction of the clones does not appear; measured against another copy, unresolved V genes explain less than half of the discrepancy, and the remainder lacks a known reason. V and J calls and clone size are those listed in that table; D and trimming were worked out from the DNA. This sample gives tens of thousands of clones in total; 55% to 75% of them show up just once. The ten most abundant clones make up roughly 7% of the sample.

Recombination connected TRBV30 to TRBJ2-6; the best D guess is TRBD2, with 6 bases matching. The material sequenced was blood, taken at baseline. The clonotype originates from a person between 25 and 79 years old with non-small cell lung cancer. The CDR3 amino acid sequence is: CAWTSAGGLYGANVLTF. The DNA is TGTGCCTGGACCTCCGCCGGGGGTTTGTACGGGGCCAACGTCCTGACTTTC. Supplemented by the reference TRBV30 and TRBJ2-6 proteins around the CDR3, the complete variable domain is SQTIHQWPATLVQPVGSPLSLECTVEGTSNPNLYWYRQAAGRGLQLLFYSVGIGQISSEVPQNLSASRPQDRQFILSSKKLLLSDSGFYLCAWTSAGGLYGANVLTFGAGSRLTVL.